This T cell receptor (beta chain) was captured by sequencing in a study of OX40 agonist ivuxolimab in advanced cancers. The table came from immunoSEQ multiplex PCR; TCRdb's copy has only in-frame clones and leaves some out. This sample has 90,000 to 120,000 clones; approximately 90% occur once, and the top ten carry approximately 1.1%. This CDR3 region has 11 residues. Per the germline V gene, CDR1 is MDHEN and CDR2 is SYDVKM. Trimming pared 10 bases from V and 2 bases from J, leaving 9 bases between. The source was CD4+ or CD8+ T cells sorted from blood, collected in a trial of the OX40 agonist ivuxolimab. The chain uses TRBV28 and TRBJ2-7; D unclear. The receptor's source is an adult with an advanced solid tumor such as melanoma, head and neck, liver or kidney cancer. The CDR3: CAIDGAYEQYF. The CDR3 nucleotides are TGTGCCATCGACGGTGCCTACGAGCAGTACTTC.